The subject of this entry is one T cell receptor beta chain. Its antigen is currently unknown. Every patient relapsed after autologous stem cell transplantation, and brentuximab vedotin exposure varied. The data belong to a study of PD-1 blockade in classical Hodgkin lymphoma. Clones were read by immunoSEQ multiplex PCR, and TCRdb kept only the in-frame ones, dropping some. Among just over 35,000 clones, approximately 69% were seen once, and the ten largest hold approximately 14%. This CDR3 has 17 amino acids. Germline lookup yields CDR1 MGHRA and CDR2 YSYEKL. Trimming pared 1 base from V and 5 bases from J, leaving 21 bases between. Notes on the study in general: A reduction in baseline TCR diversity was reportedly seen in newly diagnosed patients relative to healthy donors. The diversity seen at baseline in complete responders resembled that of newly diagnosed patients. By C4D1, diversity of CD4+ TCRs had risen significantly, whereas that of CD8+ TCRs had not.

The rearrangement links TRBV4-1 to TRBJ2-7, with D uncertain. The clonotype originates from a human donor with classical Hodgkin lymphoma. Sample: peripheral blood mononuclear cells (PBMCs), taken before the second cycle of nivolumab. The CDR3 sequence is CASSQVVTSNLIDEQYF. In nucleotides, the CDR3 is TGCGCCAGCAGCCAAGTGGTTACGAGTAATTTAATCGACGAGCAGTACTTC.